This TCR beta chain is drawn from a study of human T cells and chemical hapten exposure. About the study: Epicutaneous patch tests delivered 0.01% DPC to the upper back, with evaluation at 6 days.

J was trimmed by 5 bases and V by 2 bases; bases with no gene match: 5. CDR3 length equals 16 residues. Germline-derived CDR1 and CDR2 are SGHTA and FQGNSA. The time point denotes: patch test 1, 2 weeks after DPC sensitization. The treatment was: therapeutic diphenylcyclopropenone sensitization with weekly scalp DPC. Researchers extracted total RNA from unfractionated whole blood. Authors' analysis steps: Per sample, the median was 95,638 TCRs, with values from approximately 25,000 to 650,000. TCRdb re-called the RACE reads with MiXCR, one entry per CDR3 protein. None of the V and J calls come from the authors' own analysis; TCRdb made them. This table has 370,000 or so distinct CDR3 sequences, roughly 5% appearing once.

This receptor was taken from a woman in her fifties or sixties with alopecia areata. Some clones in this sample may be carry-over from other donors' samples. This chain uses TRBV7-2 with TRBJ2-3, with TRBD2 matching over 12 bases. The material sequenced was whole blood, taken in connection with sensitization to the hapten diphenylcyclopropenone (DPC). The CDR3 loop is CASSLFLAGGQDTQYF. The CDR3 DNA reads as TGTGCCAGCAGCTTATTTCTAGCGGGAGGGCAAGATACGCAGTATTTT.